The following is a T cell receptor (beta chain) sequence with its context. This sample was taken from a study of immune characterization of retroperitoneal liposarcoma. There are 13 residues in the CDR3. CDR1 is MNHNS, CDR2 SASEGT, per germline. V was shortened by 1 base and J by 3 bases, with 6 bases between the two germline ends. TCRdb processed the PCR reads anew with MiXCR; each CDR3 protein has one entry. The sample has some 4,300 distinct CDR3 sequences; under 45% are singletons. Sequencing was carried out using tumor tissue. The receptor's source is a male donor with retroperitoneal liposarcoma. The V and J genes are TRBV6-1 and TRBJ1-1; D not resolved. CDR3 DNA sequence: TGTGCCAGCAGTGAAGGACGGGACACTGAAGCTTTCTTT. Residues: CASSEGRDTEAFF.